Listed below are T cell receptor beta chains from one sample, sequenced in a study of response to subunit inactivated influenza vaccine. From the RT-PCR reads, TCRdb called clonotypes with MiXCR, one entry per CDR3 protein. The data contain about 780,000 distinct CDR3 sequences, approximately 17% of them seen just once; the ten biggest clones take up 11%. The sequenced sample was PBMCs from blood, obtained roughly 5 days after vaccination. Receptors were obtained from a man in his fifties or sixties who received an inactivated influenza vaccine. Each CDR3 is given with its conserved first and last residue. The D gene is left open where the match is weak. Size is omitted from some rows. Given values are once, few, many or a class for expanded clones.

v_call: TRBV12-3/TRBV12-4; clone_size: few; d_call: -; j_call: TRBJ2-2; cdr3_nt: TGTGCCAGCACTCTTTTGATGAACACCGGGGAGCTGTTTTTT; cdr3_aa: CASTLLMNTGELFF
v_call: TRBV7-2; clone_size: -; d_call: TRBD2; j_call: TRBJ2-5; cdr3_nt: TGTGCCAGCAGCTTACCGACTAGCGGAAAAGAGACCCAGTACTTC; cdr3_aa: CASSLPTSGKETQYF
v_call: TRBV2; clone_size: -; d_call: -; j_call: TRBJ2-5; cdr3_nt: TGTGCCAGCAGTGAATCGATGGGGGGCTTAGGGACCCAGTACTTC; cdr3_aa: CASSESMGGLGTQYF
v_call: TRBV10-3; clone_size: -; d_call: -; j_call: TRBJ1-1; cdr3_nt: TGTGCCATCAGTGTAAAACAGCCGAACACTGAAGCTTTCTTT; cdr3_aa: CAISVKQPNTEAFF
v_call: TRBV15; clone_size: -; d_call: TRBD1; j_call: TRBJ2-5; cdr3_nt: TGTGCCACCAGCGAGCCGGACAGGGGGCTCTCCTCAGGGGAGACCCAGTACTTC; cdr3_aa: CATSEPDRGLSSGETQYF
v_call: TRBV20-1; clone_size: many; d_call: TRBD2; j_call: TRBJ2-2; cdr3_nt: TGCAGTGCTTCTAGCGGGTCTAACACCGGGGAGCTGTTTTTT; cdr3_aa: CSASSGSNTGELFF
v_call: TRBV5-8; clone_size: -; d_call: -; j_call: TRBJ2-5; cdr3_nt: TGTGCCAGCAGCTTGGCCAAGAGAGAGACCCAGTACTTC; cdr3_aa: CASSLAKRETQYF
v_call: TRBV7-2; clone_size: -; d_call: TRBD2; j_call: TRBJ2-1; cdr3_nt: TGTGCCAGCAGCTTAGTGGGTGGGGAGGGCAAGTTCTTC; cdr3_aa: CASSLVGGEGKFF
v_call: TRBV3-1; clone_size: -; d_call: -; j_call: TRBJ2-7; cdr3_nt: TGTGCCAGCAGCCTTTCGGGGACACCCGAGCAGTACTTC; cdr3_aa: CASSLSGTPEQYF
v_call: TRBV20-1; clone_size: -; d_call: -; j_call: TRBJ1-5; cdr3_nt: TGCAGTGCTGCCGACAGCAATCAGCCCCAGCATTTT; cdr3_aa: CSAADSNQPQHF
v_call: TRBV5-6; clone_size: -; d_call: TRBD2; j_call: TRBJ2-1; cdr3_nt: TGTGCCAGCAGCTCACCCCTAGAGGCGGGAGTTTGGAATGAGCAGTTCTTC; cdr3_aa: CASSSPLEAGVWNEQFF
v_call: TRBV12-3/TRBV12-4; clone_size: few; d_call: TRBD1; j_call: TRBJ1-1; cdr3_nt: TGTGCCAGCAGCCAACAGGGACAGGGGGCTCCTACTTTCTTT; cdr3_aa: CASSQQGQGAPTFF
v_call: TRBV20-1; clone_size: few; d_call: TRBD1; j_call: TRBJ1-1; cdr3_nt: TGCAGTGCTAGACGCCAGGGGGTGAACTCTGAAGCTTTCTTT; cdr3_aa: CSARRQGVNSEAFF
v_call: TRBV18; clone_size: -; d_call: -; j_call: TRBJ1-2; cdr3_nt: TGTGCCAGCTCACCAGATGGGTTCGGGGTTGGCTACACCTTC; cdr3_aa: CASSPDGFGVGYTF
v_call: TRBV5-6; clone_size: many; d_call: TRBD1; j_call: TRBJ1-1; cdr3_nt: TGTGCCAGCAGCTGGGACAGGGGGTCGACTGAAGCTTTCTTT; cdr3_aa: CASSWDRGSTEAFF
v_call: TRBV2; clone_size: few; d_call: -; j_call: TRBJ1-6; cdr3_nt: TGTGCCAGTGGCGGGAGAGGGCCTACTAATTCACCCCTCCACTTT; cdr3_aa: CASGGRGPTNSPLHF
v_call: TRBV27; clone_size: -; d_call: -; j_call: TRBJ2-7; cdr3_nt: TGTGCCAGCAGTGCGGGCCTTACCTACGGGCAGTACTTC; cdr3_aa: CASSAGLTYGQYF
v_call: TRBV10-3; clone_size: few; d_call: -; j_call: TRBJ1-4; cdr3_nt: TGTGCCATCGGAGGTATGGCGAGCAGGGAAAAACTGTTTTTT; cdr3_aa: CAIGGMASREKLFF
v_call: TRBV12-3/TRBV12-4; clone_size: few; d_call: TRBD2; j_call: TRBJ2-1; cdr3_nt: TGTGCCAGCACGACTAGCGGAGGGGAGCAGTTCTTC; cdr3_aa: CASTTSGGEQFF
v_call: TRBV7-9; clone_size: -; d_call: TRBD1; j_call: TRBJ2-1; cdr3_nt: TGTGCCAGCAGCGCCCCATACAGGGGGCGCTCCCCTGAGCAGTTCTTC; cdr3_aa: CASSAPYRGRSPEQFF
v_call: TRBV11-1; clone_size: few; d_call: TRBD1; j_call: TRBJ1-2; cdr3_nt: TGTGCCAGCAGCTTTAGCCCGTCGACAGGGGGAGTTGGATATGGCTACACCTTC; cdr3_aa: CASSFSPSTGGVGYGYTF
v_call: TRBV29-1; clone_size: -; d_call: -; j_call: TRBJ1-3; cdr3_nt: TGCAGCGTCGGGGGCTCCGGAAACACCATATATTTT; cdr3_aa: CSVGGSGNTIYF
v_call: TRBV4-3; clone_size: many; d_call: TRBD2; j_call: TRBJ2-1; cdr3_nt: TGCGCCAGCAGCCAAGATACGACTAGCGGATACAATGAGCAGTTCTTC; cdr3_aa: CASSQDTTSGYNEQFF
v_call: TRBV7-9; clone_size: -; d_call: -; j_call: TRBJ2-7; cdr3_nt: TGTGCCTCGGGCGTTGCGGGGCGCGTCCGCGAGCAGTACTTC; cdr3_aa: CASGVAGRVREQYF
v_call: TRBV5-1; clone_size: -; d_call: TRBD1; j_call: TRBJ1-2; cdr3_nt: TGCGCCAGCAGCGGGGAGACAGGGAACTATGGCTACACCTTC; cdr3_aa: CASSGETGNYGYTF
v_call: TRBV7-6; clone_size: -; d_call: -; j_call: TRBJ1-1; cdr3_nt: TGTGCCAGCAGCTTAGTTGGTCCAGGCTGGAAGGACACTGAAGCTTTCTTT; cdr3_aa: CASSLVGPGWKDTEAFF
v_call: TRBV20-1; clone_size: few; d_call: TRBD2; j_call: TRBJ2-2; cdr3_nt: TGCAGTGCTTTGCCGGGACTACACGGGGAGCTGTTTTTT; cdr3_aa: CSALPGLHGELFF
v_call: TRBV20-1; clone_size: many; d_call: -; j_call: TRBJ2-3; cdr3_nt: TGCAGTGCTAGGATGTCGGGGACAGATACGCAGTATTTT; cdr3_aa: CSARMSGTDTQYF
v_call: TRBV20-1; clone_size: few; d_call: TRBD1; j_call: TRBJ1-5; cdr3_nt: TGCAGTGGGACAGGGGGACTTCAGCCCCAGCATTTT; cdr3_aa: CSGTGGLQPQHF
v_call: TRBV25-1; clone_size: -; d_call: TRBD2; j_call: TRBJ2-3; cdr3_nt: TGTGCCAGCATGAAGCGGGGAGGCACAGATACGCAGTATTTT; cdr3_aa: CASMKRGGTDTQYF
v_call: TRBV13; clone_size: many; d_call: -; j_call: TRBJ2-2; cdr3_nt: TGTGCCAGCAGCTTAGGGACCTACACCGGGGAGCTGTTTTTT; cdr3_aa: CASSLGTYTGELFF
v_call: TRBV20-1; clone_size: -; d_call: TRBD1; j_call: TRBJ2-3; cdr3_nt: TGCAGTGCCGTCCTCCGGAGGACAGGGGTCGCAGATACGCAGTATTTT; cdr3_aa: CSAVLRRTGVADTQYF
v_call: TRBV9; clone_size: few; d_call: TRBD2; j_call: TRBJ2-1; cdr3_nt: TGTGCCAGCAGCGATAGCGGGAGGGCCGGATATGAGCAGTTCTTC; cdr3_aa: CASSDSGRAGYEQFF
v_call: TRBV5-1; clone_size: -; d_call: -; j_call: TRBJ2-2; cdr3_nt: TGCGCCAGCAGCTCCGGCCGGGTCACCGGGGAGCTGTTTTTT; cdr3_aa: CASSSGRVTGELFF
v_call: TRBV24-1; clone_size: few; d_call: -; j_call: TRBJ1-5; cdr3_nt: TGTGCCACCAGCGAGGGAGGTCGGCCCCAGCATTTT; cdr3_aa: CATSEGGRPQHF
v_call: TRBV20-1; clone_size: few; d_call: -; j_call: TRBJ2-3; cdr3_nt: TGCAGTGCTTTACCTGGGCGCACAGATACGCAGTATTTT; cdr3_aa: CSALPGRTDTQYF
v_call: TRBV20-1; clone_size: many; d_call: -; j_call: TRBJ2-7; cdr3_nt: TGCAGTGCTAGAGATCCGTCCGAGGTTTACCAGTACTTC; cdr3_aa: CSARDPSEVYQYF
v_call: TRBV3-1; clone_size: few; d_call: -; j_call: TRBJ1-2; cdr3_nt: TGTGCCAGCAGAGCCAGCAGGGCTTATGGCTACACCTTC; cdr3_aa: CASRASRAYGYTF
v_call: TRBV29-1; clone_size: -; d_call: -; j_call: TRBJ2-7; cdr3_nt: TGCAGCGTCCAGAGTTTTTCCTACGAGCAGTACTTC; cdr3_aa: CSVQSFSYEQYF
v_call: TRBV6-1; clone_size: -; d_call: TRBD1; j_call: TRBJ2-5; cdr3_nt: TGTGCCAGCAGTACGGACAGGGGAGGCCAAGAGACCCAGTACTTC; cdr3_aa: CASSTDRGGQETQYF
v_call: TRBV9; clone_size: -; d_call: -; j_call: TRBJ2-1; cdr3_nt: TGTGCCAGCAGCGTAGCCCCAATCATCTACAATGAGCAGTTCTTC; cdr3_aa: CASSVAPIIYNEQFF
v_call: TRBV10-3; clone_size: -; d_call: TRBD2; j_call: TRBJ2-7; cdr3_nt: TGTGCCATCAGTGAGTCTCTAGCGGGAGGGACCTACGAGCAGTACTTC; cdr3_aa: CAISESLAGGTYEQYF
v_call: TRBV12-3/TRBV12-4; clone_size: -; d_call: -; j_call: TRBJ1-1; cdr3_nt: TGTGCCAGCAGTTTCACCACCTATCGGCAGGGTGGGACTGAAGCTTTCTTT; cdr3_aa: CASSFTTYRQGGTEAFF
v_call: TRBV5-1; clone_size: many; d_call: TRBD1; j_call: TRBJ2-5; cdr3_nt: TGCGCCAGCAGCGCCCTGCAAGGGGGCGGTGAGACCCAGTACTTC; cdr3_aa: CASSALQGGGETQYF
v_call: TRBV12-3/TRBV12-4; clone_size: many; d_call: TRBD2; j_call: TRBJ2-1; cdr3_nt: TGTGCCAGCAGTTTTCTAGCGGGGTACAATGAGCAGTTCTTC; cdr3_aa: CASSFLAGYNEQFF
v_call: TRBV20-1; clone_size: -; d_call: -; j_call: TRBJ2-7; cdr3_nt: TGCAGTGCTAGTGTTAACAGGGTCTACGAGCAGTACTTC; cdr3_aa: CSASVNRVYEQYF
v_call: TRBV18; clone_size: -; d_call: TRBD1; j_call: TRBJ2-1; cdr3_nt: TGTGCCAGCTCCCGACAGGGGTCCTACAATGAGCAGTTCTTC; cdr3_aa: CASSRQGSYNEQFF